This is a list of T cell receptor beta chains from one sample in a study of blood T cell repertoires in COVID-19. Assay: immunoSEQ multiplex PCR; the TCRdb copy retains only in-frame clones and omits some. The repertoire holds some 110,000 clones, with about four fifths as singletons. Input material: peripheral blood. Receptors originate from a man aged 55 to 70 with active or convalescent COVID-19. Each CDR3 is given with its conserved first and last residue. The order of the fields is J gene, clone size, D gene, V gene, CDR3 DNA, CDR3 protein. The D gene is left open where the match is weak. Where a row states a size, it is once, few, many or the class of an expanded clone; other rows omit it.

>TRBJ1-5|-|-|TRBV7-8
TGTGCCAGCAGCTTAGAAGGGGCACGGCCCCAGCATTTT
CASSLEGARPQHF
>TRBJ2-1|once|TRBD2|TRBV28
TGTGCCAGCAGGATTAGCGGGAGTAACAATGAGCAGTTCTTC
CASRISGSNNEQFF
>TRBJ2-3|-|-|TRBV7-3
TGTGCCAGCAGTCCCCGAGGGGGTAGCACAGATACGCAGTATTTT
CASSPRGGSTDTQYF
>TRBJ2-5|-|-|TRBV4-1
TGCGCCAGCAGCCGGAGGGCCAACTCCCAAGAGACCCAGTACTTC
CASSRRANSQETQYF
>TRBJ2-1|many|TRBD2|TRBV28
TGTGCCAGCAGTCCGATCCCGGGACTAGCGGGAGATAGCTACAATGAGCAGTTCTTC
CASSPIPGLAGDSYNEQFF
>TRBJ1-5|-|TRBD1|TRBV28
TGTGCCAGCAGTTTCCCGGGACAGCAAGGGCCCCAGCATTTT
CASSFPGQQGPQHF
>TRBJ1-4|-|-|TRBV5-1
TGCGCCAGCAGCCCCCTAGGAGGGCATGAAAAACTGTTTTTT
CASSPLGGHEKLFF
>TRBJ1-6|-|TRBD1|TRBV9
TGTGCCAGCAGCGTAGTAGGCAGGGGGGTTTCACCCCTCCACTTT
CASSVVGRGVSPLHF
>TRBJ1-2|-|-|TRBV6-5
TGTGCCAGCAACACAGCAAACTATGGCTACACCTTC
CASNTANYGYTF
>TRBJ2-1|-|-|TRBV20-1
TGCAGTGCTAGTGTTGAGGGAGGCCGCGAGGAGCAGTTCTTC
CSASVEGGREEQFF
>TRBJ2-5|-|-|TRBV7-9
TGTGCCAGCAGCTCCTCGACGGGCGGGATATATGAGACCCAGTACTTC
CASSSSTGGIYETQYF
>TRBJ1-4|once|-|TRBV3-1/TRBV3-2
TGTGCCAGCAGCCAGGGTCTTGGACAGACTGCAACTAATGAAAAACTGTTTTTT
CASSQGLGQTATNEKLFF
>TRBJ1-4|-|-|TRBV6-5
TGTGCCAGCACTACTCGGAATGAAAAACTGTTTTTT
CASTTRNEKLFF
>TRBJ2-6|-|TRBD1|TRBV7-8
TGTGCCAGCAGCTTAGAGGGAAGAGGGGGCAGAAGCTCTGGGGCCAACGTCCTGACTTTC
CASSLEGRGGRSSGANVLTF
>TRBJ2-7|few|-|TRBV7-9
TGTGCCAGCAGCTTAGGGCCTCAATCCTACGAGCAGTACTTC
CASSLGPQSYEQYF
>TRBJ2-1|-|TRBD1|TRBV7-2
TGTGCCAGCAGCCGTGTCCGGGACAGGGTCAATGAGCAGTTCTTC
CASSRVRDRVNEQFF
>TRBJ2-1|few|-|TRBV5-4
TGTGCCAGCAGCACGATAACATCCTACAATGAGCAGTTCTTC
CASSTITSYNEQFF
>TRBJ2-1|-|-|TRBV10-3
TGTGCCATCAGTGATAGGGCTGGGGGGAATGAGCAGTTCTTC
CAISDRAGGNEQFF
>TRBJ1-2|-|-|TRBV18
TGTGCCAGCTCACCACCCCTGGGGGGAGGCTATGGCTACACCTTC
CASSPPLGGGYGYTF
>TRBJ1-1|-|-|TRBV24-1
TGTGCCACCAGGCGGGGGACTGAAGCTTTCTTT
CATRRGTEAFF
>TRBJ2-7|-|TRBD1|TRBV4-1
TGCGCCAGCAGCGGGACAGGGTGGGAGCAGTACTTC
CASSGTGWEQYF
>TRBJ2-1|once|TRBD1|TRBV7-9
TGTGCCAGCAGCCCACGACAGGGCCAGGAGCGGTTCTTC
CASSPRQGQERFF
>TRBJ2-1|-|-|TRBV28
TGTGCCAGCAGTTTTGGGACATCATTTTACAATGAGCAGTTCTTC
CASSFGTSFYNEQFF
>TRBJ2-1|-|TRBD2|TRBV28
TGTGCCATTCACGGGTTACTAGCGGGACATGAGCAGTTCTTC
CAIHGLLAGHEQFF
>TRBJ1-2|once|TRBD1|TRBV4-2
TGTGCCAGCAGCCAAGTGAGTCAGGGGGCTAGTGGCTACACCTTC
CASSQVSQGASGYTF
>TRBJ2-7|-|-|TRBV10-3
TGTGCCATCAGTGAGACAGGGAGAGACGAGCAGTACTTC
CAISETGRDEQYF
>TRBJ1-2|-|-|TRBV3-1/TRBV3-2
TGTGCCAGCAGCCAAGAAGTTCCGACGGGGGGCTACACCTTC
CASSQEVPTGGYTF
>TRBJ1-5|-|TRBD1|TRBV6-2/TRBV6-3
TGTGCCAGCAGCCGACAGGGTGGCCAGCCCCAGCATTTT
CASSRQGGQPQHF
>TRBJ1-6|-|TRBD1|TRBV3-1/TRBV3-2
TGTGCCAGCAGCCAAGAGGGGACAGGGGATTCACCCCTCCACTTT
CASSQEGTGDSPLHF
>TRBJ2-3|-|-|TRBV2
TGTGCCAGCAAACAGAGCCACGACACAGATACGCAGTATTTT
CASKQSHDTDTQYF
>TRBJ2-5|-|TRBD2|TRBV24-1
TGTGCCACCAGTGATATACTAGCGGGAGAGACCCAGTACTTC
CATSDILAGETQYF
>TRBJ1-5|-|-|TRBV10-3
TGTGCCGCCAGGGCAAATAGCAATCAGCCCCAGCATTTT
CAARANSNQPQHF
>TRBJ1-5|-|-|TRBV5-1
TGCGCCAGCAGCTTGGCCGGGGAAGTCCAGCCCCAGCATTTT
CASSLAGEVQPQHF
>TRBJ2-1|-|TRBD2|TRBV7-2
TGTGCCAGCAGCTTAGCAGGACTAGCGGGAGAAACGGTCTATGAGCAGTTCTTC
CASSLAGLAGETVYEQFF
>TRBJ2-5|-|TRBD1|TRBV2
TGTGCCAGCTCGATAGGACAGGGGGGTTTGAAGACCCAGTACTTC
CASSIGQGGLKTQYF
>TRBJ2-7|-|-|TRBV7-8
TGTGCCAGCAGCTTAAAGGCTAGCGTTGATAACTACGAGCAGTACTTC
CASSLKASVDNYEQYF
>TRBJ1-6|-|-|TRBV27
TGTGCCAGCAGTTCAGGACAAGACGATTCACCCCTCCACTTT
CASSSGQDDSPLHF
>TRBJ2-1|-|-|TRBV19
TGTGCCAGTAGCAACCACTTAAAGACTAGTTTGAATGAGCAGTTCTTC
CASSNHLKTSLNEQFF
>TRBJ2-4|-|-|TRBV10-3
TGTGCCATCAGTGAGTTGGGTCAGGGCATAGCCAAAAACATTCAGTACTTC
CAISELGQGIAKNIQYF
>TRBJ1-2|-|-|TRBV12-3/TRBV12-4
TGTGCCAGCGGGGAGGGCTACACCTTC
CASGEGYTF